Included here is one TCR beta chain sequence, with context. This clone's antigen is unknown. Base quality data are lacking; no much larger clone is found one base away. These data are taken from a study of technical replicates of blood from several donors (dated by TCRdb to the late 2010s). The CDR3 contains 13 residues, cysteine and phenylalanine counted. Only the CDR3 DNA is retained, 39 bases long and in frame from the first base. Clipping removes 5 bases from V and 6 bases from J, with 6 as the unmatched junction base count. According to the germline V gene (reference sequence), CDR1 reads SGHKS and CDR2 reads YYEKEE. The library was prepared using the immunoSEQ multiplex PCR assay. In its TCRdb copy, this immuneACCESS table keeps in-frame sequences only and misses some clones. Where compared with another copy, unresolved V genes explain less than half of these, and the others have no known cause. The sample has roughly 50,000 clones on record, 85% to 95% of them singletons. Jointly, the top ten make up about 4% of the sample.

The source of this sequence is a human donor in good health. Some clones in this sample may be carry-over from other donors' samples. The sample consisted of PBMCs. This chain is built from TRBV5-5 and TRBJ1-1, with 8 bases in between that match TRBD1. CDR3 sequence: CASRQDRDAEAFF. The nucleotide sequence reads TGTGCCAGCAGGCAGGACAGGGACGCTGAAGCTTTCTTT.